This is a list of T cell receptor beta chains from one sample in a study of blood T cell repertoires in COVID-19. The method was immunoSEQ multiplex PCR; TCRdb's version includes in-frame clones alone and lacks a portion of them. The sample shows 350,000 to 400,000 clones, roughly 90% of them seen only once. The sequenced sample was peripheral blood. These receptor sequences come from a man between 18 and 29 years old with active or convalescent COVID-19. The CDR3 runs from the conserved cysteine through the conserved F or W. The D gene is left open where the match is weak. Size is omitted from some rows. Given values are once, few, many or a class for expanded clones.

TRBV29-1	once	.	TRBJ2-1	TGCAGCGTTTTAAATCTGAGCTCCTACAATGAGCAGTTCTTC	CSVLNLSSYNEQFF
TRBV9	.	TRBD2	TRBJ2-1	TGTGCCAGCAGCGTAGCTACCTGGACTAGCGGTTACAATGAGCAGTTCTTC	CASSVATWTSGYNEQFF
TRBV11-2	.	.	TRBJ1-4	TGTGCCAGCAGCAAACGAAGAGGGACAAAGTTTCGAGAAAAACTGTTTTTT	CASSKRRGTKFREKLFF
TRBV27	.	TRBD2	TRBJ2-7	TGTGCCAGCAGTCTGGCCGGGACTAGCAGCTACGAGCAGTACTTC	CASSLAGTSSYEQYF
TRBV7-3	.	.	TRBJ2-3	TGTGCCAGCAGCCCCCGACTCAGCGGCAAACCGCAGTATTTT	CASSPRLSGKPQYF
TRBV9	once	.	TRBJ2-2	TGTGCCAGCAGCATAGGAGCGAACACCGGGGAGCTGTTTTTT	CASSIGANTGELFF
TRBV9	.	.	TRBJ2-7	TGTGCCAGCAGCGTGCGGGTTGGGAACTCCTACGAGCAGTACTTC	CASSVRVGNSYEQYF
TRBV2	.	.	TRBJ1-4	TGTGCCAGCAGTGAGAGTCAGGCCAATGAAAAACTGTTTTTT	CASSESQANEKLFF
TRBV5-8	.	TRBD2	TRBJ2-1	TGTGCCAGCAGCGGAACTAGCGGGAGGTACAATGAGCAGTTCTTC	CASSGTSGRYNEQFF
TRBV7-9	.	.	TRBJ1-1	TGTGCCAGCAGCTCCGGACAGAACACTGAAGCTTTCTTT	CASSSGQNTEAFF
TRBV10-3	once	.	TRBJ2-1	TGTGCCACCATGCCCTCGGCTAGCGTAAAGTACAATGAGCAGTTCTTC	CATMPSASVKYNEQFF
TRBV6-2/TRBV6-3	.	.	TRBJ1-1	TGTGCCAGCAGTCATAACACTGAAGCTTTCTTT	CASSHNTEAFF
TRBV6-1	.	.	TRBJ1-1	TGTGCCAGCAGTGAACCCCAGGGCAGTACGGCGAAAGCTGAAGCTTTCTTT	CASSEPQGSTAKAEAFF